The T cell receptor beta chain described here comes from a study of shared clonotypes between healthy human individuals. Study at large: Three men and a couple of women, aged 18 to 49, were donors.

This table comes from immunoSEQ multiplex PCR, and its TCRdb copy is limited to in-frame clones, with some not included. This table has hundreds of thousands of clones, roughly 80% appearing once. CDR3 length: 14 amino acids. CDR1 is SEHNR, CDR2 FQNEAQ, per germline (reference sequence). Germline trimming cut 6 bases from V and 2 bases from J; bases unmatched to any gene: 6. The chain has TRBV7-9 and TRBJ2-5; 7 bases map to TRBD2. The specimen sequenced was PBMCs. This receptor was obtained from a woman aged 40 to 50 in good health. Some clones in this sample may be carry-over from other donors' samples. DNA of the CDR3: TGTGCCAGCAGGAGCGGGACCACGCAAGAGACCCAGTACTTC. Translation: CASRSGTTQETQYF.